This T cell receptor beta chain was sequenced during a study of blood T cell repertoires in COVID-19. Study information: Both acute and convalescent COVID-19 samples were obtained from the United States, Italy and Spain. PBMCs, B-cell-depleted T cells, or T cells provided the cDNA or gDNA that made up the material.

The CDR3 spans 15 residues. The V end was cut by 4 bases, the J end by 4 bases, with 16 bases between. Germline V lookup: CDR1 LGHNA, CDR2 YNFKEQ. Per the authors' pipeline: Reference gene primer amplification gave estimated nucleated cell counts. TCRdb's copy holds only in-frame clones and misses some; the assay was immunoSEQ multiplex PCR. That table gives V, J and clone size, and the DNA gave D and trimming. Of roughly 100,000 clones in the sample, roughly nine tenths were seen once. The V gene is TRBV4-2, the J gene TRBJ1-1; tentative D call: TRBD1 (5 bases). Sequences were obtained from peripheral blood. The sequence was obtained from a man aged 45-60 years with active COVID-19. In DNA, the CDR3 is TGTGCCAGCAGCCTTGAGACAGATTTTTCCACTGAAGCTTTCTTT. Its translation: CASSLETDFSTEAFF.